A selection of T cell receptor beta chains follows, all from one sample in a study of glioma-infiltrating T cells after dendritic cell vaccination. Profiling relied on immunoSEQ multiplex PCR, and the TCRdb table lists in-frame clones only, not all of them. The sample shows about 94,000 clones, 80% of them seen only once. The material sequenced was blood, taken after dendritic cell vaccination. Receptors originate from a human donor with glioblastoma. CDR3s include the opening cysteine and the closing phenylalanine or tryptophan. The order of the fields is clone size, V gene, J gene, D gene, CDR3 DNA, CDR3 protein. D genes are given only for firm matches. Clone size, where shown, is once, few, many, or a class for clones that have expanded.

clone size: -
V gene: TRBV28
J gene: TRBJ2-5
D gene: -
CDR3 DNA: TGTGCCAGCAGTTTATCGGGGAGTAAAGAGACCCAGTACTTC
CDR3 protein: CASSLSGSKETQYF

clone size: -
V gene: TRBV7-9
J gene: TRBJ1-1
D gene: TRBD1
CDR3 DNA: TGTGCCAGCAGCTTAGGTAGTGGGACAGGGCCGGCCCCTGAAGCTTTCTTT
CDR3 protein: CASSLGSGTGPAPEAFF

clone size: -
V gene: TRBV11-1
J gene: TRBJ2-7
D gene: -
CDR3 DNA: TGTGCCAGCAGTCTCGAGCCCTCCTACGAGCAGTACTTC
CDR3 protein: CASSLEPSYEQYF

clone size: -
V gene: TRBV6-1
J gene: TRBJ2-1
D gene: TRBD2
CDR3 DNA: TGTGCCAGCAGTGCCCGACTAGCGGGGGGGCTGAATGAGCAGTTCTTC
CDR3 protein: CASSARLAGGLNEQFF

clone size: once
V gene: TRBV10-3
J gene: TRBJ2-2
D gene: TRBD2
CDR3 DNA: TGTGCCATCAGTGGGATGGGACTAGAAACCGGGGAGCTGTTTTTT
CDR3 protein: CAISGMGLETGELFF

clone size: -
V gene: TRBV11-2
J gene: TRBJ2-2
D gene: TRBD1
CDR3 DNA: TGTGCCAGCAGATATGGGGGACAGGGTTTAACCGGGGAGCTGTTTTTT
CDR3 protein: CASRYGGQGLTGELFF

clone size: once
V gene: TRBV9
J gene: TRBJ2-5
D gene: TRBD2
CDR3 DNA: TGTGCCAGCAGCGACGGGACTAGCGGGCACGAGACCCAGTACTTC
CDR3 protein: CASSDGTSGHETQYF

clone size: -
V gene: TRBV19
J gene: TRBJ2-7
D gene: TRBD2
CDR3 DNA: TGTGCCAGTAACCGCGCCGGGACTAGCCCTCTGTACGAGCAGTACTTC
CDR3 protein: CASNRAGTSPLYEQYF

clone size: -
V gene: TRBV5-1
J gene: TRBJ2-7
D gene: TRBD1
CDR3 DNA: TGCGCCAGCAGCTTCACAGGGGGAGGCGAGCAGTACTTC
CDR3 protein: CASSFTGGGEQYF

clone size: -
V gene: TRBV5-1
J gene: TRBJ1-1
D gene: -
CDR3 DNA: TGCGCCAGCAGCGATGCGGGAGGGTTCAACACTGAAGCTTTCTTT
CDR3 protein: CASSDAGGFNTEAFF

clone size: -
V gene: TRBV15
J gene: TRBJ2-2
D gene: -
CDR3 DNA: TGTGCCACCAGCAGAGATAGGGGACAAGTCTTGACCGGGGAGCTGTTTTTT
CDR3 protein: CATSRDRGQVLTGELFF

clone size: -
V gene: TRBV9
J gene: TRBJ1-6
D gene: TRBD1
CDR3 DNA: TGTGCCAGCAGCGTCGGACAGGGTATACCCCTCCACTTT
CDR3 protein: CASSVGQGIPLHF

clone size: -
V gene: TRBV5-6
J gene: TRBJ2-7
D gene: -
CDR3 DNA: TGTGCCAGCAGCCTCAAAGGACACACCTACGAGCAGTACTTC
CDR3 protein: CASSLKGHTYEQYF

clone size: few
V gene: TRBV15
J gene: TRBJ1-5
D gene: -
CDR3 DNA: TGTGCCACCAGCAGAGGTAGGGGAGGTCAGCCCCAGCATTTT
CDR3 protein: CATSRGRGGQPQHF

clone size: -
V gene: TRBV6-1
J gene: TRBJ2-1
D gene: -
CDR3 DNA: TGTGCCAGCAGTGAAAGGTACAGGGAGTTCTTC
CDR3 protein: CASSERYREFF

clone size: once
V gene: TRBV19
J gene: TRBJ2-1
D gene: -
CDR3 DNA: TGTGCCAGTACCACAAGGACAGAAACGTACAATGAGCAGTTCTTC
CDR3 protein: CASTTRTETYNEQFF

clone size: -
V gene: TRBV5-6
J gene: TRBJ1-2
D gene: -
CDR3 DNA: TGTGCCAGCACCTCCCGGGGGGCCTATGGCTACACCTTC
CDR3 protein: CASTSRGAYGYTF

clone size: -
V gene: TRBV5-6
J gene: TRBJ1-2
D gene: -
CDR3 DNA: TGTGCCAGCAGCTCACGACAGGCCACGTATGGCTACACCTTC
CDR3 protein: CASSSRQATYGYTF

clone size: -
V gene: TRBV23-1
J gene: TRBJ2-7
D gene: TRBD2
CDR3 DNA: TGCGCCAGCAGTCGAAACGGGACTAGCGGTTATAACTACGAGCAGTACTTC
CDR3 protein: CASSRNGTSGYNYEQYF

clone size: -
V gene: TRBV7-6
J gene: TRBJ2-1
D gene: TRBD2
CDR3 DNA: TGTGCCAGCAGCTTAAAGGCGGGAGTAGATGAGCAGTTCTTC
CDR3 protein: CASSLKAGVDEQFF

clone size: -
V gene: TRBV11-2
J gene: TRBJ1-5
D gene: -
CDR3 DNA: TGTGCCAGCAGCTTAGTGTCAGGCCCCAATCAGCCCCAGCATTTT
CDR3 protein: CASSLVSGPNQPQHF

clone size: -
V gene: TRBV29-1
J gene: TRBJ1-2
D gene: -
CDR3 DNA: TGCAGCGCCGAGACGGGGGGGATCGGCTACACCTTC
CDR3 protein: CSAETGGIGYTF

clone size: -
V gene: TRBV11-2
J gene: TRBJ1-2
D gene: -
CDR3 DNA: TGTGCCAGCAGCCCCCAAGGGGAGGGTGGCTACACCTTC
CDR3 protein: CASSPQGEGGYTF